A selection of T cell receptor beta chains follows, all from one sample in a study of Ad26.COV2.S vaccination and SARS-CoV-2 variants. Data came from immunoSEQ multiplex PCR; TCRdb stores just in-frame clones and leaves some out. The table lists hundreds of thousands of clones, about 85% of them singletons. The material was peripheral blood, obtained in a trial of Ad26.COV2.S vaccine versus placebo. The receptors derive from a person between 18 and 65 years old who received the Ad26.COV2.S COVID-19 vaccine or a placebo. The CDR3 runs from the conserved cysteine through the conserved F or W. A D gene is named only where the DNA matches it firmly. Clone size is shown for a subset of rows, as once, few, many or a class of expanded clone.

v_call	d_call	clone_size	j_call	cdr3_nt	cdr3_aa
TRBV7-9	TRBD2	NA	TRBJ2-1	TGTGCCAGCAGCCCAAGAGGACTAGCGGGAGGCCCCAATGAGCAGTTCTTC	CASSPRGLAGGPNEQFF
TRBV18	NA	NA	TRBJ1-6	TGTGCCAGCTCACGTGTCAGCTCCTATAATTCACCCCTCCACTTT	CASSRVSSYNSPLHF
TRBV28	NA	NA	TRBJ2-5	TGTGCCAGCGCAATCGTGGGTGAGACCCAGTACTTC	CASAIVGETQYF
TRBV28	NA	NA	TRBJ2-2	TGTGCCAGCAGTATAGCCTCGAACACCGGGGAGCTGTTTTTT	CASSIASNTGELFF
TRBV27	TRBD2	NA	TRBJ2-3	TGTGCCAGCTGGGAGGCGGGGGGGCGGGCAGATACGCAGTATTTT	CASWEAGGRADTQYF
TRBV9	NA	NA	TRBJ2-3	TGTGCCAGCAGCGTAATCCCGGGGAGCACAGATACGCAGTATTTT	CASSVIPGSTDTQYF
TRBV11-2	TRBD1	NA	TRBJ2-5	TGTGCCAGCAGCTTTGACAGGGAGGAGACCCAGTACTTC	CASSFDREETQYF
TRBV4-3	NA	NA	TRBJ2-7	TGCGCCAGCAGCCAAGGAAATGGCGCCTACGAGCAGTACTTC	CASSQGNGAYEQYF
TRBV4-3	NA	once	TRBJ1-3	TGCGCCAGCAGCCAAGCCGTCTCTGGAAACACCATATATTTT	CASSQAVSGNTIYF
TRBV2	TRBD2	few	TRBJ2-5	TGTGCCAGCAGCGGACTAGCGGGCCAAGAGACCCAGTACTTC	CASSGLAGQETQYF
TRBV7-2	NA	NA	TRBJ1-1	TGTGCCAGCAGCTTCAGGGGTCAGAACACTGAAGCTTTCTTT	CASSFRGQNTEAFF
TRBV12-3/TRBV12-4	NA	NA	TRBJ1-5	TGTGCCAGCAGTTCCCAGGGGACGCCCCAGCATTTT	CASSSQGTPQHF